This T cell receptor beta chain appears in the sequencing data of a study of T cells in Graves' hyperthyroidism and ophthalmopathy. Looking at the study overall: The authors collected peripheral blood at initial diagnosis, before any treatment.

V was shortened by 5 bases and J by 0 bases, with 7 bases between the two germline ends. The CDR3 length is 13 residues. Germline CDR1 SGHNT, CDR2 YENEEA. This clonotype appeared many times. Its antigen remains unidentified. Using RNA transcripts as the source, TCR beta CDR3 regions were amplified. Using the HTBI primer set, a first-round RT-PCR was run on the TCR CDR3. TCRdb itself ran the multiplex PCR reads through MiXCR, one entry per CDR3 protein. The sample consists of roughly 380,000 distinct CDR3 sequences, more than 11% of them appearing once. Findings of the study overall: Among thyroid clonotypes expanded above 0.001, most also appeared in blood.

The TCR comes from a woman aged 60 to 75 with Graves' hyperthyroidism. V is TRBV11-3 and J is TRBJ1-1; D not resolved. Input material: blood. CDR3 sequence: CASSPTLNTEAFF. The DNA of the CDR3 is TGTGCCAGCAGCCCAACACTGAACACTGAAGCTTTCTTT. Using reference TRBV11-3 and TRBJ1-1 for the parts outside the CDR3, the full variable domain is EAGVVQSPRYKIIEKKQPVAFWCNPISGHNTLYWYLQNLGQGPELLIRYENEEAVDDSQLPKDRFSAERLKGVDSTLKIQPAELGDSAVYLCASSPTLNTEAFFGQGTRLTVV.